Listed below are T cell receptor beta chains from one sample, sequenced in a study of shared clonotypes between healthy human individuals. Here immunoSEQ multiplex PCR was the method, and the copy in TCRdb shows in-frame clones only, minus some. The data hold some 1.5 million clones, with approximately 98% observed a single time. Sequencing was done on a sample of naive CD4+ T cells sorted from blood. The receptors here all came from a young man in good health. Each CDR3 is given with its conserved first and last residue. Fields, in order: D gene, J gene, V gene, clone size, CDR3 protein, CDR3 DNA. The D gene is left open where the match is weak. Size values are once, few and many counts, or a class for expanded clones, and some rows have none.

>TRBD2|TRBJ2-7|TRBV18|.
CASSPVPAGGSDEQYF
TGTGCCAGCTCACCCGTTCCGGCGGGAGGGTCTGACGAGCAGTACTTC
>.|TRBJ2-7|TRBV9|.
CASSVDQGRYEQYF
TGTGCCAGCAGCGTAGACCAGGGGCGCTACGAGCAGTACTTC
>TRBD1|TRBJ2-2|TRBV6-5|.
CASTAGQGNTGELFF
TGTGCCAGCACCGCAGGACAGGGGAACACCGGGGAGCTGTTTTTT
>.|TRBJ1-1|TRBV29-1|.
CSVRDTLNTEAFF
TGCAGCGTTCGGGACACCTTGAACACTGAAGCTTTCTTT
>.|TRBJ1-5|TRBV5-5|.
CASSFRGDFEQPQHF
TGTGCCAGCAGCTTTCGGGGCGACTTTGAGCAGCCCCAGCATTTT
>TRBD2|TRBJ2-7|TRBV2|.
CASSYSLAGGPYEQYF
TGTGCCAGCAGCTACAGTCTAGCGGGAGGACCCTACGAGCAGTACTTC
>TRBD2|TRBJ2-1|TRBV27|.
CASSYKPPRTSGRESYNEQFF
TGTGCCAGCAGTTACAAACCCCCCCGGACTAGCGGGAGGGAGTCCTACAATGAGCAGTTCTTC
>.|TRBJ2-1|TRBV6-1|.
CATNTAGNNEQFF
TGTGCCACCAATACCGCTGGGAACAATGAGCAGTTCTTC
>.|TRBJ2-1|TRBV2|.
CASTEGAGVNEQFF
TGTGCCAGCACTGAGGGGGCGGGAGTCAATGAGCAGTTCTTC
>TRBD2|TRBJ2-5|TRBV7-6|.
CASSLVASGMRVKTQYF
TGTGCCAGCAGCTTAGTGGCTAGCGGGATGAGGGTCAAGACCCAGTACTTC
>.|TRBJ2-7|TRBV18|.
CASSPGRDRTYEQYF
TGTGCCAGCTCACCAGGGCGAGACAGGACCTACGAGCAGTACTTC
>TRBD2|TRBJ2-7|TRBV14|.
CASSPFSGRSYEQYF
TGTGCCAGCAGCCCCTTTAGCGGGAGGTCCTACGAGCAGTACTTC
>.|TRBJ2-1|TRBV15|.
CATSSPTSETASYNEQFF
TGTGCCACCAGCAGCCCCACCTCGGAGACCGCCTCCTACAATGAGCAGTTCTTC
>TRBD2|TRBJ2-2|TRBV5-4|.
CASSTGLAGAAGELFF
TGTGCCAGCAGCACCGGACTAGCGGGAGCGGCCGGGGAGCTGTTTTTT
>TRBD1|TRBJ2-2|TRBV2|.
CASSPRTGVTGELFF
TGTGCCAGCAGTCCTAGGACAGGGGTAACCGGGGAGCTGTTTTTT
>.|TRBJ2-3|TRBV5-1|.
CASSLVQGPTDTQYF
TGCGCCAGCAGCTTGGTGCAGGGCCCCACAGATACGCAGTATTTT
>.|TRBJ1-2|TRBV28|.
CASSPTANYGYTF
TGTGCCAGCAGTCCGACAGCTAACTATGGCTACACCTTC
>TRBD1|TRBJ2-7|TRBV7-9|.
CASSSDRVPYEQYF
TGTGCCAGCAGCTCCGACAGGGTTCCCTACGAGCAGTACTTC
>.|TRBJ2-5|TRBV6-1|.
CASSEDRERETQYF
TGTGCCAGCAGTGAAGACAGGGAGAGAGAGACCCAGTACTTC
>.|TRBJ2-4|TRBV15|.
CATSRDLSGAIAKNIQYF
TGTGCCACCAGCAGAGATCTTTCCGGGGCCATAGCCAAAAACATTCAGTACTTC
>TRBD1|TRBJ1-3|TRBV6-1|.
CASSGQGEGSGNTIYF
TGTGCCAGCAGTGGTCAGGGGGAAGGCTCCGGAAACACCATATATTTT
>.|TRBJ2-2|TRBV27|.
CASSFSRRDTGELFF
TGTGCCAGCAGTTTTTCCCGTAGAGACACCGGGGAGCTGTTTTTT
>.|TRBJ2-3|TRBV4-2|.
CASSQDRGSAFSDTQYF
TGTGCCAGCAGCCAAGATCGGGGTAGCGCGTTTTCAGATACGCAGTATTTT
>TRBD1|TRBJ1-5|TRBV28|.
CAIQQGSDQPQHF
TGTGCCATCCAACAGGGGAGCGATCAGCCCCAGCATTTT
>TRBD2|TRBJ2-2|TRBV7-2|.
CASSRKREDLYTGELFF
TGTGCCAGCAGCCGAAAGCGGGAGGATCTTTACACCGGGGAGCTGTTTTTT
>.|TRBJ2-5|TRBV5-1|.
CASSFPQSETQYF
TGCGCCAGCAGCTTCCCCCAGTCGGAGACCCAGTACTTC
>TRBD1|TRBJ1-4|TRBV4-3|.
CASSQGTGREKLFF
TGCGCCAGCAGCCAGGGGACAGGGCGGGAAAAACTGTTTTTT
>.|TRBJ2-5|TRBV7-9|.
CASGEERGRETQYF
TGTGCCAGCGGTGAAGAACGGGGCCGTGAGACCCAGTACTTC
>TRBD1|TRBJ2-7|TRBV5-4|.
CASSKRDRSSYEQYF
TGTGCCAGCTCGAAAAGGGACAGGAGCTCCTACGAGCAGTACTTC
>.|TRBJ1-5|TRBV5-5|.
CASSSAVVGNQPQHF
TGTGCCAGCAGCAGTGCGGTGGTCGGTAATCAGCCCCAGCATTTT
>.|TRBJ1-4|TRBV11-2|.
CASSSRLATNEKLFF
TGTGCCAGCAGCTCCAGGCTCGCAACTAATGAAAAACTGTTTTTT
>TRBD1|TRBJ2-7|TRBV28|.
CAIRVLGGQGFYEQYF
TGTGCCATTCGGGTATTAGGGGGACAGGGCTTCTACGAGCAGTACTTC
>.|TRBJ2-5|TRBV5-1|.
CASSSQGRETQYF
TGCGCCAGCAGCTCCCAGGGGAGAGAGACCCAGTACTTC
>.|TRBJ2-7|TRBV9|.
CASSVMRTSYEQYF
TGTGCCAGCAGCGTAATGCGGACCTCCTACGAGCAGTACTTC
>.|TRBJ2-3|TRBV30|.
CAWSLVGGGDTQYF
TGTGCCTGGAGCCTAGTGGGAGGAGGCGATACGCAGTATTTT
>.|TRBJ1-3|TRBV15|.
CATKEGGEVNTIYF
TGTGCCACCAAGGAGGGCGGGGAGGTAAACACCATATATTTT
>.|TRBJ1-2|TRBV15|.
CATSRDLQGANYGYTF
TGTGCCACCAGCAGAGATCTCCAGGGCGCTAACTATGGCTACACCTTC
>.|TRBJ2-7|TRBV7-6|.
CASSPEATGSQSYREQYF
TGTGCCAGCAGCCCCGAAGCCACAGGGTCCCAAAGTTATCGAGAGCAGTACTTC
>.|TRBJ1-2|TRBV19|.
CASTPGRASGDYGYTF
TGTGCCAGTACCCCTGGGAGGGCCTCGGGGGACTATGGCTACACCTTC
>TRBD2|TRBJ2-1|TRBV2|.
CASSEHGGDEQFF
TGTGCCAGCAGTGAACACGGGGGGGATGAGCAGTTCTTC
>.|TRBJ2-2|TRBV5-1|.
CASSPQGSGHTGELFF
TGCGCCAGCAGCCCCCAGGGTAGCGGACACACCGGGGAGCTGTTTTTT
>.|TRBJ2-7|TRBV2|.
CASSYLGPYEQYF
TGTGCCAGCAGTTACCTCGGACCCTACGAGCAGTACTTC
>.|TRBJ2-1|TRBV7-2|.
CASSLLAGSYNEQFF
TGTGCCAGCAGCTTACTGGCGGGATCGTACAATGAGCAGTTCTTC
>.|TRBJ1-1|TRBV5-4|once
CASSLTSDREAFF
TGTGCCAGCAGCCTTACCTCGGACAGAGAAGCTTTCTTT
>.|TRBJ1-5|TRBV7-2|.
CASSPPAGYSNQPQHF
TGTGCCAGCAGCCCCCCGGCAGGCTATAGCAATCAGCCCCAGCATTTT
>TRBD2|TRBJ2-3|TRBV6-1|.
CASSVLAGDPTDTQYF
TGTGCCAGCAGTGTACTAGCGGGAGATCCCACAGATACGCAGTATTTT
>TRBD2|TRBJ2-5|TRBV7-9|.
CASSLEAGRGETQYF
TGTGCCAGCAGCTTAGAAGCGGGAAGGGGAGAGACCCAGTACTTC
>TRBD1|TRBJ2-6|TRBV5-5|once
CASSPLGDRSPGANVLTF
TGTGCCAGCAGCCCGCTGGGGGACAGGTCTCCTGGGGCCAACGTCCTGACTTTC
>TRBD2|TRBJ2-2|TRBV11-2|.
CASSLRTSTNTGELFF
TGTGCCAGCAGCCTTCGGACTAGTACGAACACCGGGGAGCTGTTTTTT
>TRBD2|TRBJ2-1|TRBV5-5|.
CASSLDLAGLREQFF
TGTGCCAGCAGCTTGGATCTAGCGGGACTCCGTGAGCAGTTCTTC
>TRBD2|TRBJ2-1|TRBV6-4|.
CASSRLAVSSYNEQFF
TGTGCCAGCAGCCGACTAGCTGTTAGCTCCTACAATGAGCAGTTCTTC
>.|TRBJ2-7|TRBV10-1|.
CASSEASYEQYF
TGCGCCAGCAGTGAGGCCTCCTACGAGCAGTACTTC
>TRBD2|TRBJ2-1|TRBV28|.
CASSSAGGPTNEQFF
TGTGCCAGCAGTTCAGCGGGAGGGCCGACGAATGAGCAGTTCTTC
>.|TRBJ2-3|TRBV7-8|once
CASSKGPGGVDTQYF
TGTGCCAGCAGCAAGGGACCCGGGGGTGTAGATACGCAGTATTTT
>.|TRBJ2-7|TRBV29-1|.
CSVSTVPNEQYF
TGCAGCGTTTCCACAGTTCCCAACGAGCAGTACTTC
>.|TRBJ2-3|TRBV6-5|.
CASSYSQSTDTQYF
TGTGCCAGCAGTTACTCTCAAAGCACAGATACGCAGTATTTT
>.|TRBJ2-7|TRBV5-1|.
CASSLGTSRDEQYF
TGCGCCAGCAGCTTGGGCACTTCCAGGGACGAGCAGTACTTC
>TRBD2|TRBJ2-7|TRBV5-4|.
CASSLGGLAASYEQYF
TGTGCCAGCAGCTTGGGGGGACTAGCGGCGTCCTACGAGCAGTACTTC
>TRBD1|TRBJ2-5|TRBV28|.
CASCPHLGTVETQYF
TGTGCCAGCTGCCCCCACCTCGGGACAGTGGAGACCCAGTACTTC
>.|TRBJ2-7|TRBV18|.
CASSLTVFYEQYF
TGTGCCAGCTCACTGACGGTTTTCTACGAGCAGTACTTC